This T cell receptor beta chain was sequenced for a study of blood T cell repertoires in COVID-19. Study background: Sites across the United States, Italy and Spain contributed samples from acute and convalescent COVID-19.

Symptom resolution, clearance, or two negative PCRs marked donors in Cohort 3 as recovered. How the authors handled the data: It was from reference gene primer amplification that nucleated cell counts were estimated. Profiling relied on immunoSEQ multiplex PCR, and the TCRdb table lists in-frame clones only, not all of them. The DNA was the basis for D and trimming; V, J and clone size are from that table. The sample holds about 270,000 clones, roughly nine tenths seen once. This CDR3 is built from 13 residues. Germline-derived CDR1 and CDR2 are MNHNS and SASEGT. Trimming stripped 0 bases from V and 4 bases from J, with 4 bases between.

This chain joins TRBV6-1 and TRBJ1-5; no firm D call. This receptor was taken from a woman between 18 and 29 years old who had recovered from COVID-19. Sample: PBMCs or T cells enriched from blood (not recorded which). This chain's CDR3 is CASSEAANQPQHF. CDR3 DNA: TGTGCCAGCAGTGAAGCGGCAAATCAGCCCCAGCATTTT.